This TCR beta chain came from a study of beta chain features in type 1 diabetes. Findings of the study overall: Moderately but significantly shorter TCRB CDR3s were found in Type 1 diabetes patients in all four CD4+ subsets. Researchers could not determine here whether HLA type influences TCRB rearrangement.

Every isolated RNA sample was fully reverse transcribed, so sequencing captured expressed TCRB transcripts. The method was immunoSEQ multiplex PCR; TCRdb's version includes in-frame clones alone and lacks a portion of them. Of just over 600,000 clones in the sample, roughly a sixth were seen once. This clone has at least ten counts. Its antigen is as yet unknown. The CDR3 has 13 amino acids. Trimming shortened V by 4 bases and J by 2 bases, and 9 bases separated the two germline ends. Germline assignment: CDR1 ENHRY and CDR2 SYGVKD. The receptor's source is a man between 18 and 29 years old in good health. The chain links TRBV10-3 to TRBJ2-7; D is perhaps TRBD1 (5 bases). Sequenced material: naive CD4+ T cells from blood. The CDR3 loop is CAISGIRAYEQYF. In DNA, the CDR3 is TGTGCCATCAGTGGTATCAGGGCCTACGAGCAGTACTTC.